These 22 T cell receptor beta chains share one sample of origin, sequenced in a study of blood T cell repertoires in COVID-19. Clones were read by immunoSEQ multiplex PCR, and TCRdb kept only the in-frame ones, dropping some. The sample lists fewer than 250,000 clones; 65% to 85% were seen once. Sample: PBMCs or T cells enriched from blood (not recorded which). These receptors were taken from a woman in her 30s who had recovered from COVID-19.

In this sample, this clone turned up a few times. The chain has TRBV5-1 and TRBJ2-1; possibly TRBD2 for D (7 bases). The CDR3 spans 15 residues. CDR1 is SGHRS and CDR2 is YFSETQ in the germline V gene. Trimming stripped 4 bases from V and 9 bases from J, with 20 bases between. The CDR3 DNA reads as TGCGCCAGCAGCGATGCGGGGGCCGGCATATTTGAGCAGTTCTTC. Protein product: CASSDAGAGIFEQFF.

The chain joins TRBV6-2 or TRBV6-3 to TRBJ2-5; 7 nucleotides match TRBD1. The V gene's germline CDR1 is MNHEY and CDR2 SVGEGT. V was pared by 2 bases and J by 4 bases, with 10 bases of the junction left unmatched. The CDR3 has 16 amino acids. Written as DNA, the CDR3 is TGTGCCAGCAGTTACGGAGCCACAGGGGTACCAGAGACCCAGTACTTC. Its protein product is CASSYGATGVPETQYF.

The chain joins TRBV30 to TRBJ2-7; 8 nucleotides align to TRBD1. The junction had 9 bases not matched to a gene; V was cut back by 3 bases and J by 2 bases. The CDR3 contains 15 residues. Germline CDR1 is GTSNPN and CDR2 is SVGIG (reference sequence). DNA for the CDR3: TGTGCCTGGAGCGGTTGGGACAGGAGTCCCTACGAGCAGTACTTC. The encoded protein is CAWSGWDRSPYEQYF.

This clone was recorded many times. The V and J genes are TRBV6-1 and TRBJ2-5; D is possibly TRBD1 (5 bases). In germline, CDR1 is MNHNS, CDR2 SASEGT. The CDR3 is made up of 14 amino acids. V lost 3 bases to trimming and J lost 4 bases, with 12 bases between them. CDR3 in amino acids: CASSDIGAGETQYF. CDR3 in DNA: TGTGCCAGCAGTGATATAGGGGCCGGAGAGACCCAGTACTTC.

The chain joins TRBV5-1 to TRBJ1-3; 8 positions match TRBD1. The CDR3 extends over 15 amino acids. Germline V gene lookup returns CDR1 SGHRS and CDR2 YFSETQ. With 6 bases clipped from V and 1 base from J, the junction kept 6 bases outside the gene matches. The CDR3 is CASTMDRASGNTIYF. In DNA, the CDR3 is TGCGCCAGCACCATGGACAGGGCTTCTGGAAACACCATATATTTT. The variable domain in full, with the rest retrieved from reference TRBV5-1 and TRBJ1-3, is KAGVTQTPRYLIKTRGQQVTLSCSPISGHRSVSWYQQTPGQGLQFLFEYFSETQRNKGNFPGRFSGRQFSNSRSEMNVSTLELGDSALYLCASTMDRASGNTIYFGEGSWLTVV.

The chain combines TRBV5-1 with TRBJ1-2; TRBD1 matches at 9 bases. V lost 0 bases, J lost 8 bases, and 8 bases stayed unmatched. Germline V gene lookup returns CDR1 SGHRS and CDR2 YFSETQ. This CDR3 comprises 15 residues. In DNA, the CDR3 is TGCGCCAGCAGCTTGGAAGGGACAGGGCTTCGGGGCTACACCTTC. Residues: CASSLEGTGLRGYTF.

The chain uses TRBV6-1 and TRBJ1-2, with D maybe TRBD1 (5 bases). From germline, CDR1 is MNHNS and CDR2 SASEGT. V lost 1 base and J 12 bases, leaving 18 bases between the germline ends. The CDR3 totals 14 residues. CDR3 in amino acids: CASSEGRLGAGNTF. As DNA, the CDR3 is TGTGCCAGCAGTGAAGGACGGCTAGGGGCAGGGAACACCTTC.

Notes on this clone: At the DNA level, this CDR3 is encoded by other sequences in the same sample as well. This chain's CDR3 is CSGDRGNTEAFF. The CDR3 DNA reads as TGCAGCGGTGACAGGGGGAACACTGAAGCTTTCTTT. This chain joins TRBV29-1 and TRBJ1-1; 8 bases line up with TRBD1. V was clipped by 7 bases and J by 1 base; unmatched bases: 2. This CDR3 contains 12 residues. Per germline, CDR1 SQVTM and CDR2 ANQGSEA.

The chain joins TRBV28 to TRBJ1-4, with TRBD1 matching 9 bases. The CDR3 is made up of 16 amino acids. Germline V lookup: CDR1 MDHEN, CDR2 SYDVKM. The V segment lost 5 bases and the J segment 11 bases; nucleotides outside the gene matches: 15. DNA of the CDR3: TGTGCCAGCAGTCGTCCCCCCGGGACAGGGCAACAGAAACTGTTTTTT. This sequence encodes CASSRPPGTGQQKLFF.

The rearrangement links TRBV7-2 to TRBJ2-7; 13 bases are a match to TRBD2. With V trimmed by 3 bases and J by 5 bases, 1 base remained unmatched. The germline V gene encodes CDR1 SGHTA and CDR2 FQGNSA. CDR3 length: 14 residues. The CDR3 DNA reads as TGTGCCAGCAGCTTCGGACTAGCGGGAGACGAGCAGTACTTC. It is translated as CASSFGLAGDEQYF.

The CDR3 nucleotides are TGTGCCAGCAGCGGGAGTCGGACAATCTATGGGTTCACTGAAGCTTTCTTT. It is translated as CASSGSRTIYGFTEAFF. V gene TRBV27 combines with J gene TRBJ1-1; perhaps TRBD1 as D (5 bases). V gave up 6 bases and J gave up 4 bases, with 24 bases separating them. The CDR3 is made up of 17 amino acids. Germline lookup yields CDR1 MNHEY and CDR2 SMNVEV (reference sequence).

The genes are TRBV5-1 and TRBJ2-5, with 13 bases aligning to TRBD2. Trimming at V came to 4 bases and at J to 3 bases, leaving 3 bases not matched to a gene. The CDR3 length is 15 residues. Per the germline V gene, CDR1 is SGHRS and CDR2 is YFSETQ. This chain's CDR3 is CASSDGTSGKETQYF. In DNA form, the CDR3 reads TGCGCCAGCAGCGACGGGACTAGCGGGAAAGAGACCCAGTACTTC. Together with reference TRBV5-1 and TRBJ2-5, the CDR3 gives the full variable domain: KAGVTQTPRYLIKTRGQQVTLSCSPISGHRSVSWYQQTPGQGLQFLFEYFSETQRNKGNFPGRFSGRQFSNSRSEMNVSTLELGDSALYLCASSDGTSGKETQYFGPGTRLLVL.

This chain connects TRBV2 to TRBJ2-7; D is possibly TRBD1 (6 bases). CDR3 size: 14 residues. V was clipped by 2 bases and J by 0 bases, with 8 bases between them. CDR1 is SNHLY and CDR2 is FYNNEI in the germline V gene. The CDR3 DNA reads TGTGCCAGCAGTGAAATACAGGGCTCCTACGAGCAGTACGTC. Amino acid sequence: CASSEIQGSYEQYV.

V and J are TRBV6-5 and TRBJ1-6, with D maybe TRBD1 (6 bases). The CDR3 totals 14 residues. Trimming left V 11 bases short and J 8 bases short, with 19 bases between. Germline CDR1 and CDR2: MNHEY and SVGAGI. In DNA form, the CDR3 reads TGTGCCGGACGCTCGAACAGGGATTATTCACCCCTCCACTTT. Protein product: CAGRSNRDYSPLHF.

This chain uses TRBV7-9 with TRBJ1-1, with D possibly TRBD1 on 6 matching bases. CDR1 and CDR2 (germline): SEHNR, FQNEAQ (reference sequence). V gave up 2 bases and J gave up 4 bases, with 20 bases separating them. The CDR3 covers 17 residues. The CDR3 reads CASSLRVQGVFSTEAFF. DNA for the CDR3: TGTGCCAGCAGCTTACGGGTACAGGGTGTATTTTCCACTGAAGCTTTCTTT.

The chain joins TRBV6-1 to TRBJ1-2; 10 positions match TRBD1. Germline lookup yields CDR1 MNHNS and CDR2 SASEGT. The length of the CDR3 is 17 residues. With V trimmed by 2 bases and J by 2 bases, 8 bases remained unmatched. In DNA, the CDR3 is TGTGCCAGCAGTGAAATGGTAGGACAGGGGGGCAACTATGGCTACACCTTC. This encodes CASSEMVGQGGNYGYTF.

The rearrangement joins TRBV7-8 to TRBJ1-1, with D perhaps matching TRBD1 (5 bases). This CDR3 region has 13 residues. Per the germline V gene, CDR1 is SGHVS and CDR2 is FQNEAQ. Trimming left V 1 base short and J 6 bases short, with 9 bases between. The CDR3 sequence is CASSLVQGAEAFF. The DNA for the CDR3 is TGTGCCAGCAGCTTAGTCCAGGGCGCTGAAGCTTTCTTT.

The chain couples TRBV27 to TRBJ2-1; 7 bases match TRBD2. V gave up 6 bases and J gave up 5 bases; unmatched junction bases: 10. The CDR3 loop spans 15 amino acids. Looked up from germline, CDR1 is MNHEY and CDR2 is SMNVEV (reference sequence). Here the CDR3 DNA reads TGTGCCAGCAGGATGAATAGCGGGCTCGACAATGAGCAGTTCTTC. Translation: CASRMNSGLDNEQFF.

The chain links TRBV25-1 to TRBJ2-5; D ambiguous. The CDR3 length is 11 residues. Trimming removed 6 bases from V and 9 bases from J, with 11 bases in between. Germline CDR1 is MGHDK and CDR2 is SYGVNS. The CDR3 is CASRRALAQYF. In DNA, the CDR3 is TGTGCCAGCAGACGAGCATTGGCCCAGTACTTC. Full variable domain (rest looked up from reference TRBV25-1 and TRBJ2-5): EADIYQTPRYLVIGTGKKITLECSQTMGHDKMYWYQQDPGMELHLIHYSYGVNSTEKGDLSSESTVSRIRTEHFPLTLESARPSHTSQYLCASRRALAQYFGPGTRLLVL.

The chain uses TRBV27 and TRBJ1-1; D may be TRBD1 (5 bases). Per the germline V gene, CDR1 is MNHEY and CDR2 is SMNVEV (reference sequence). This CDR3 comprises 16 residues. V was shortened by 6 bases and J by 1 base, with 18 bases between the two germline ends. CDR3 sequence reads: CASRPRRTGPNTEAFF. The CDR3 coding sequence is TGTGCCAGCAGGCCCCGTCGAACAGGACCGAACACTGAAGCTTTCTTT.

V usage is TRBV5-1 and J usage is TRBJ1-1; 8 bases are shared with TRBD1. This CDR3 spans 15 amino acids. Trimming took 3 bases from V and 6 from J; bases not matched to a gene: 10. Germline lookup yields CDR1 SGHRS and CDR2 YFSETQ. CDR3 protein: CASSSTTGEGSEAFF. CDR3 sequence (DNA): TGCGCCAGCAGCTCCACGACAGGGGAAGGCTCTGAAGCTTTCTTT.

The chain recombines TRBV24-1 with TRBJ1-1; 7 bases are shared with TRBD1. The CDR3 sequence is 17 residues long. J was trimmed by 3 bases and V by 5 bases; bases with no gene match: 14. In germline, CDR1 is KGHDR, CDR2 SFDVKD. The CDR3 reads CATSASSIGGPDTEAFF. In DNA form, the CDR3 reads TGTGCCACCAGTGCGTCAAGTATAGGGGGCCCTGACACTGAAGCTTTCTTT.